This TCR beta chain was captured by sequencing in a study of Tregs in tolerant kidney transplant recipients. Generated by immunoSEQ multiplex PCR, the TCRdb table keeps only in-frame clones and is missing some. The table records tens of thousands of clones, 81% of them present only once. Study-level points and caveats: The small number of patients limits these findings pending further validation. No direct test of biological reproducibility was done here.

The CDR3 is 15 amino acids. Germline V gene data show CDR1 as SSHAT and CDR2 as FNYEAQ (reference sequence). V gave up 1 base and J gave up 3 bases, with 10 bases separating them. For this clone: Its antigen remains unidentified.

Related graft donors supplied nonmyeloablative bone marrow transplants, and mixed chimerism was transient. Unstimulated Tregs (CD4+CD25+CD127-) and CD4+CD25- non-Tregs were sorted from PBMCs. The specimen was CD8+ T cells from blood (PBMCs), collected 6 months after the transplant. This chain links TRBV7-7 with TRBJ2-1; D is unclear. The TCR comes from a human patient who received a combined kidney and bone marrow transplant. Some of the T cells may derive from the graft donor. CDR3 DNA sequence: TGTGCCAGCAGCTTAGGTTCTCCACTCTACAATGAGCAGTTCTTC. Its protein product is CASSLGSPLYNEQFF.